Following are 23 T cell receptor beta chains from one sample sequenced in a study of beta chain features in type 1 diabetes. As every portion of the isolated RNA was reverse transcribed, the sequencing read expressed TCRB transcripts. The protocol was immunoSEQ multiplex PCR, while the TCRdb copy is restricted to in-frame clones and leaves out a portion. The sample lists under 450,000 clones, over 12% seen once, with 0.019% in the top ten. Specimen: naive CD4+ T cells from blood. The origin of the receptors is a young woman in good health.

The chain has TRBV19 and TRBJ2-1; 8 positions agree with TRBD1. With V trimmed by 6 bases and J by 9 bases, 4 bases remained unmatched. CDR1 is LNHDA and CDR2 is SQIVND in the germline V gene (reference sequence). This CDR3 has 12 residues. In DNA form, the CDR3 reads TGTGCCAGTAGACGACAGGGGAGTGAGCAGTTCTTC. It is translated as CASRRQGSEQFF.

This clone turned up a few times. The V and J genes are TRBV28 and TRBJ2-7; 9 positions match TRBD1. The CDR3 spans 16 residues. V shed 7 bases, J shed 1 base, and the junction held 11 bases outside the gene matches. The germline gives CDR1 MDHEN, CDR2 SYDVKM. CDR3 nucleotides: TGTGCCAGCACCCACCCTGCGGGACAGGGTTCCTACGAGCAGTACTTC. It encodes CASTHPAGQGSYEQYF. The complete variable domain, with remaining parts taken from reference TRBV28 and TRBJ2-7, reads DVKVTQSSRYLVKRTGEKVFLECVQDMDHENMFWYRQDPGLGLRLIYFSYDVKMKEKGDIPEGYSVSREKKERFSLILESASTNQTSMYLCASTHPAGQGSYEQYFGPGTRLTVT.

The sample holds a few counts of this clone. The chain links TRBV9 to TRBJ2-7; 11 bases are a match to TRBD2. The J segment lost 6 bases and the V segment lost 4 bases, leaving 9 bases of the junction unmatched. The CDR3 spans 15 residues. Germline V gene data show CDR1 as SGDLS and CDR2 as YYNGEE. The CDR3 loop reads CASSQRLAGGAEQYF. CDR3 DNA sequence: TGTGCCAGCAGCCAGCGTCTAGCGGGAGGCGCCGAGCAGTACTTC. Full variable domain (rest looked up from reference TRBV9 and TRBJ2-7): DSGVTQTPKHLITATGQRVTLRCSPRSGDLSVYWYQQSLDQGLQFLIQYYNGEERAKGNILERFSAQQFPDLHSELNLSSLELGDSALYFCASSQRLAGGAEQYFGPGTRLTVT.

The CDR3 nucleotides read TGTGCCAGCAGCTCGGCCAGGGTCCAAGAGACCCAGTACTTC. Encoded protein: CASSSARVQETQYF. V is TRBV5-4 and J is TRBJ2-5, with a tentative D call TRBD1 (5 bases). The ends were cut back, 3 bases at V and 1 base at J, with 10 bases in the middle. The CDR3 consists of 14 residues. Germline V CDR1 and CDR2: SGHNT, YYREEE (reference sequence).

The rearrangement uses TRBV14 and TRBJ1-2; 7 bases line up with TRBD1. Trimming removed 3 bases from V and 4 bases from J; junction bases left unmatched: 11. Germline values: CDR1 SGHDN, CDR2 FVKESK. This CDR3 comprises 16 residues. CDR3 nucleotide sequence: TGTGCCAGCAGCCACCCCAGACAGGGCGGACCCTATGGCTACACCTTC. Amino acids: CASSHPRQGGPYGYTF.

This clone was seen a handful of times. This chain uses TRBV9 with TRBJ2-7, with TRBD2 identical over 7 bases. The trim removed 0 bases at V and 4 bases at J, leaving 7 bases unmatched. The CDR3 covers 15 residues. CDR1 is SGDLS, CDR2 YYNGEE, per germline. The CDR3 reads CASSVAGGSAYEQYF. In nucleotides, the CDR3 is TGTGCCAGCAGCGTAGCGGGGGGTTCTGCGTACGAGCAGTACTTC.

This clone was seen more than once but under ten times. The J gene is TRBJ2-7, the V gene TRBV10-3, with 12 nucleotides matching TRBD2. From germline, CDR1 is ENHRY and CDR2 SYGVKD. Losses at the gene ends were 11 bases for V and 7 bases for J; bases not matched to a gene: 6. This CDR3 has 12 residues. CDR3 nucleotide sequence: TGTGCCGCGGGGACTAGCGGGTATGAGCAGTACTTC. It is translated as CAAGTSGYEQYF.

This clone was observed a handful of times. V usage is TRBV28 and J usage is TRBJ2-5, with 12 bases matching TRBD1. Trimming cost V 7 bases and J 4 bases; bases outside gene matches: 7. The germline CDR1 and CDR2 sequences are MDHEN and SYDVKM. This CDR3 region has 15 residues. The CDR3 DNA sequence: TGTGCCAGCACCCCCGGGGACAGGGGGCGAGAGACCCAGTACTTC. Protein product: CASTPGDRGRETQYF.

This clone was recorded a few times. CDR3 protein: CSGSDGEPWRLYF. The CDR3 nucleotides read TGCAGCGGGAGTGACGGCGAGCCTTGGAGGCTGTATTTT. The chain recombines TRBV29-1 with TRBJ2-3; tentatively, D is TRBD2 (5 bases). The length of the CDR3 is 13 residues. Trimming cost V 7 bases and J 14 bases, with 25 bases left between them. CDR1 is SQVTM and CDR2 is ANQGSEA in the germline V gene.

This clone was observed a handful of times. The chain recombines TRBV5-1 with TRBJ2-5, with 13 bases lining up with TRBD2. The germline CDR1 and CDR2 sequences are SGHRS and YFSETQ. V trimming: 4 bases; J trimming: 5 bases; junction bases outside the gene matches: 8. CDR3 size: 16 residues. CDR3 in DNA: TGCGCCAGCAGCCAGAACGGACTAGCGGGAGTGGAGACCCAGTACTTC. Amino acids: CASSQNGLAGVETQYF.

This clone was found a few times. The chain employs TRBV5-4 and TRBJ1-5; D is undetermined. The germline V gene encodes CDR1 SGHNT and CDR2 YYREEE (reference sequence). The V and J ends lost 0 bases and 2 bases respectively, with 6 bases between them. The CDR3 covers 14 residues. The CDR3 DNA sequence: TGTGCCAGCAGCTTGGAAGGAGGCAATCAGCCCCAGCATTTT. Its translation: CASSLEGGNQPQHF. The full variable domain, its missing parts supplied by reference TRBV5-4 and TRBJ1-5, is ETGVTQSPTHLIKTRGQQVTLRCSSQSGHNTVSWYQQALGQGPQFIFQYYREEENGRGNFPPRFSGLQFPNYSSELNVNALELDDSALYLCASSLEGGNQPQHFGDGTRLSIL.

The CDR3 is CASSLMDRVGQETQYF. The CDR3 DNA reads as TGTGCCAGCAGCCTCATGGACAGGGTTGGCCAAGAGACCCAGTACTTC. The chain combines TRBV14 with TRBJ2-5, with TRBD1 identical over 8 bases. Trimming cost V 4 bases and J 1 base; bases outside gene matches: 8. CDR3 size: 16 residues. CDR1 SGHDN and CDR2 FVKESK come from the germline V gene.

This chain connects TRBV2 to TRBJ2-7; 9 nucleotides align to TRBD1. This CDR3 contains 17 residues. The V and J ends lost 7 bases and 6 bases, in that order; junction bases with no gene match: 19. CDR1 is SNHLY, CDR2 FYNNEI, per germline. This CDR3 is CASIKTDLPGQGSEQYF. The DNA for the CDR3 is TGTGCCAGCATCAAAACCGACCTTCCGGGACAGGGATCCGAGCAGTACTTC.

This clone came up a few times. CDR3 amino acids: CASSAGTSVSYEQYF. In DNA, the CDR3 is TGTGCCAGCAGCGCCGGGACTAGCGTCTCCTACGAGCAGTACTTC. The V and J genes are TRBV6-1 and TRBJ2-7, with TRBD2 identical over 10 bases. The CDR3 is made up of 15 amino acids. Unmatched junction bases numbered 5, after V lost 6 bases and J lost 0 bases. The germline V gene encodes CDR1 MNHNS and CDR2 SASEGT.

The CDR3 region is CAWSQNTGELFF. DNA of the CDR3: TGTGCCTGGTCCCAGAACACCGGGGAGCTGTTTTTT. This chain connects TRBV30 to TRBJ2-2; D is ambiguous. CDR1 and CDR2 (germline): GTSNPN, SVGIG (reference sequence). The ends were cut back, 5 bases at V and 1 base at J, with 5 bases in the middle. CDR3 length: 12 residues.

This clone was recorded a few times. This chain uses TRBV7-3 with TRBJ2-1; 11 nucleotides line up with TRBD2. The CDR3 contains 15 residues. With 6 bases clipped from V and 11 bases from J, the junction kept 12 bases outside the gene matches. Germline lookup yields CDR1 SGHTA and CDR2 FQGTGA. CDR3 residues: CASRTPGLAEMKQFF. Written as DNA, the CDR3 is TGTGCCAGCAGAACCCCGGGACTAGCGGAGATGAAGCAGTTCTTC.

This clone was detected a few times. Here the CDR3 reads CASSFRGRAYEQYF. The CDR3 DNA reads as TGCGCCAGCAGCTTTCGCGGGAGGGCCTACGAGCAGTACTTC. V is TRBV5-1 and J is TRBJ2-7; 9 nucleotides align to TRBD2. The V gene end was trimmed by 2 bases and the J gene end by 2 bases; junction bases not matched to a gene: 2. Germline values: CDR1 SGHRS, CDR2 YFSETQ. The CDR3 totals 14 residues.

This clone was seen only a few times. V gene TRBV5-4 combines with J gene TRBJ2-1; 8 bases are shared with TRBD2. The J segment lost 3 bases and the V segment lost 1 base, leaving 3 bases of the junction unmatched. Germline V gives CDR1 SGHNT, CDR2 YYREEE (reference sequence). This CDR3 is 15 amino acids long. In DNA form, the CDR3 reads TGTGCCAGCAGCTTGTCAGCGGGGGACTACAATGAGCAGTTCTTC. Protein: CASSLSAGDYNEQFF.

This clone showed up just a few times. The rearrangement joins TRBV28 to TRBJ2-1; 7 bases line up with TRBD1. V was pared by 7 bases and J by 7 bases, with 13 bases of the junction left unmatched. The CDR3 has 15 amino acids. Germline loops: CDR1 MDHEN, CDR2 SYDVKM. In DNA, the CDR3 is TGTGCCAGCATCCCCGACAGGGCGTCCGGGAATGAGCAGTTCTTC. Protein product: CASIPDRASGNEQFF. Combining the CDR3 with reference TRBV28 and TRBJ2-1 gives the whole variable domain DVKVTQSSRYLVKRTGEKVFLECVQDMDHENMFWYRQDPGLGLRLIYFSYDVKMKEKGDIPEGYSVSREKKERFSLILESASTNQTSMYLCASIPDRASGNEQFFGPGTRLTVL.

CDR3 region: CASSTLPGQTLSYEQYF. The CDR3 nucleotides read TGTGCCAGCAGCACTTTACCGGGACAGACCCTTTCCTACGAGCAGTACTTC. V gene TRBV7-8 combines with J gene TRBJ2-7; 7 bases fit TRBD1. Trimming removed 5 bases from V and 1 base from J; junction bases left unmatched: 14. The CDR3 is made up of 17 amino acids. From germline, CDR1 is SGHVS and CDR2 FQNEAQ.

CDR3 sequence reads: CAWSANRAYNEKLFF. DNA of the CDR3: TGTGCCTGGAGTGCAAACAGGGCTTATAATGAAAAACTGTTTTTT. The J gene is TRBJ1-4, the V gene TRBV30; TRBD1 might be the D (6 bases). The ends were cut back, 1 base at V and 4 bases at J, with 13 bases in the middle. The CDR3 is 15 residues long. The germline CDR1 and CDR2 sequences are GTSNPN and SVGIG (reference sequence).

This clone was observed a handful of times. The chain combines TRBV7-2 with TRBJ2-1, with D possibly TRBD2 on 6 matching bases. The germline V gene encodes CDR1 SGHTA and CDR2 FQGNSA. The V end lost 1 base, the J end lost 5 bases, and 12 bases lay between the germline ends. This CDR3 contains 15 residues. Here the CDR3 reads CASSLGGNRHNEQFF. The CDR3 region has the DNA TGTGCCAGCAGCTTAGGCGGGAACAGACACAATGAGCAGTTCTTC.

The V and J genes are TRBV6-5 and TRBJ2-7; 7 nucleotides agree with TRBD1. V trimming: 7 bases; J trimming: 2 bases; junction bases outside the gene matches: 8. Germline values: CDR1 MNHEY, CDR2 SVGAGI. The CDR3 is made up of 14 amino acids. The CDR3 here is CASIRDSGPYEQYF. The CDR3 DNA sequence: TGTGCCAGCATACGGGACAGTGGTCCCTACGAGCAGTACTTC.